This TCR beta chain is drawn from a study of blood T cell repertoires in COVID-19. V was pared by 7 bases and J by 3 bases, with 18 bases between. CDR1 and CDR2 (germline): LNHDA, SQIVND (reference sequence). This CDR3 has 15 residues. Residents of about two dozen US areas, aged about 18 to 89 years, made up the participants. Clones were read by immunoSEQ multiplex PCR, and TCRdb kept only the in-frame ones, dropping some. The sample lists some 290,000 clones; approximately 90% were seen once. The sample was PBMCs or T cells enriched from blood (not recorded which). The clonotype comes from a woman aged 35 to 49 with acute COVID-19. V is TRBV19 and J is TRBJ1-2; tentatively, D is TRBD1 (6 bases). CDR3 coding DNA: TGTGCCAGTAAAGTGCAGGGCGGGGGCGACTATGGCTACACCTTC. This codes for CASKVQGGGDYGYTF.